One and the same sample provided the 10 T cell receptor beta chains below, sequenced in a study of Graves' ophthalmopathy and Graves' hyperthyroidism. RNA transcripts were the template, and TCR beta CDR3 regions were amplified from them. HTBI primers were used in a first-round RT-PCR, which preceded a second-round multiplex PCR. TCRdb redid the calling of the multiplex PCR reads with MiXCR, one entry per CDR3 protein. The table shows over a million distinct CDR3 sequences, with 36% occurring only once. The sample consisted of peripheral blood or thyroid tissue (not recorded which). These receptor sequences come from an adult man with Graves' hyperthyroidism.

The DNA of the CDR3 is TGTGCCAGCAGCCGAGAACCAACAGTAGCCTACGAGCAGTACTTC. Translating it yields CASSREPTVAYEQYF. This chain uses TRBV7-9 with TRBJ2-7; D is undetermined. The germline gives CDR1 SEHNR, CDR2 FQNEAQ (reference sequence). The CDR3 is made up of 15 amino acids. Trimming removed 5 bases at V and 2 bases at J, with 16 bases between.

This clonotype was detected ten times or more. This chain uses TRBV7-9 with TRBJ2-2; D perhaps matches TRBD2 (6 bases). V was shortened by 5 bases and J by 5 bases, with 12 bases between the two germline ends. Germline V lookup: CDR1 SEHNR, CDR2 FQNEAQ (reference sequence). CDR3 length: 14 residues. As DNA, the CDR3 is TGTGCCAGCAGCCCACCGACTAGAACCGGGGAGCTGTTTTTT. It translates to CASSPPTRTGELFF.

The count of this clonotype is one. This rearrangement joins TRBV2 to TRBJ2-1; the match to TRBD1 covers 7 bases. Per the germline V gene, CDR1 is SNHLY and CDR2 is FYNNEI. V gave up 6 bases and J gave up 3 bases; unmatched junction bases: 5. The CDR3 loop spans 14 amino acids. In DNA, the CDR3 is TGTGCCAGCAGGGGAACAGGGGTCTACAATGAGCAGTTCTTC. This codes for CASRGTGVYNEQFF.

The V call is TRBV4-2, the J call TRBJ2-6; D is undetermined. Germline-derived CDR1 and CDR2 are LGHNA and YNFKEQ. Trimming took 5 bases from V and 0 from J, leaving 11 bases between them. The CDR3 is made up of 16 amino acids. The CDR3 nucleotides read TGTGCCAGCAGCTTGGAGCAGAACTCTGGGGCCAACGTCCTGACTTTC. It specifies CASSLEQNSGANVLTF.

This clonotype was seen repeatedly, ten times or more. CDR3 in DNA: TGTGCCAGCAGCTTAGAGTCCGCGCAGCCCCAGCATTTT. Residues: CASSLESAQPQHF. The chain joins TRBV11-2 to TRBJ1-5; D remains unclear. This CDR3 region has 13 residues. Trimming pared 0 bases from V and 7 bases from J, leaving 7 bases between. The germline gives CDR1 SGHAT, CDR2 FQNNGV.

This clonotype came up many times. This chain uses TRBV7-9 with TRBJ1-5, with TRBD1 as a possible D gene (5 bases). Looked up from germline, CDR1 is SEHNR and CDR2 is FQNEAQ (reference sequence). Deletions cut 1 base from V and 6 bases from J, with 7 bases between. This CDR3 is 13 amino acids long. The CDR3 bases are TGTGCCAGCAGCTTAGGGGGGATTCAGCCCCAGCATTTT. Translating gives CASSLGGIQPQHF.

The CDR3 DNA reads as TGTGCCAGCAGCCAAGTAGGTGCGGCGAGCACCGGGGAGCTGTTTTTT. Translated, it gives CASSQVGAASTGELFF. This chain joins TRBV14 and TRBJ2-2; D ambiguous. This CDR3 region has 16 residues. Trimming shortened V by 1 base and J by 4 bases, and 13 bases separated the two germline ends. The germline V gene has CDR1 SGHDN and CDR2 FVKESK.

CDR3 coding DNA: TGTGCCAGCAATCGGGACAGGGGGGGAGGGGCCAACGTCCTGACTTTC. This gives the protein CASNRDRGGGANVLTF. The V and J genes are TRBV2 and TRBJ2-6, with 11 bases lining up with TRBD1. The CDR3 contains 16 residues. The germline gives CDR1 SNHLY, CDR2 FYNNEI. J gave up 4 bases and V 7 bases, and 6 bases lay outside the gene matches. Full variable domain (rest looked up from reference TRBV2 and TRBJ2-6): EPEVTQTPSHQVTQMGQEVILRCVPISNHLYFYWYRQILGQKVEFLVSFYNNEISEKSEIFDDQFSVERPDGSNFTLKIRSTKLEDSAMYFCASNRDRGGGANVLTFGAGSRLTVL.

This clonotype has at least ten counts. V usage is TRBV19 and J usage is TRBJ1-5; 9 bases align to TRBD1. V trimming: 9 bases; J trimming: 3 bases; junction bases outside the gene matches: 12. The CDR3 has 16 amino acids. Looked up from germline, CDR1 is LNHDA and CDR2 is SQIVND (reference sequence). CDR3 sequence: CASSRGGTGLNQPQHF. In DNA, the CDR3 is TGTGCCAGCAGTCGGGGTGGGACAGGGCTCAATCAGCCCCAGCATTTT.

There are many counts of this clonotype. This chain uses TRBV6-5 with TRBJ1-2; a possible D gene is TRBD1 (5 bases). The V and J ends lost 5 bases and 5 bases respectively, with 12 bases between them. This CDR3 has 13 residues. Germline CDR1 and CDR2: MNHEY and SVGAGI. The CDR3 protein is CASSTAREYGYTF. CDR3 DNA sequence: TGTGCCAGCAGTACAGCCAGGGAGTATGGCTACACCTTC.